The next 30 T cell receptor beta chains were all read from a single sample in a study of blood T cell repertoires in COVID-19. Method: immunoSEQ multiplex PCR; TCRdb's copy keeps in-frame clones and lacks some. The repertoire consists of about 330,000 clones, with more than 70% occurring once and the leading ten covering less than 6%. Source material: PBMCs or T cells enriched from blood (not recorded which). Receptors were obtained from a woman under 40 who had recovered from COVID-19.

The V and J genes are TRBV29-1 and TRBJ2-7, with TRBD1 matching 7 bases. Looked up from germline, CDR1 is SQVTM and CDR2 is ANQGSEA. The V segment lost 5 bases and the J segment 0 bases; nucleotides outside the gene matches: 19. The CDR3 totals 18 residues. Here the CDR3 reads CSVLGADWTGSSSYEQYF. The CDR3 nucleotides read TGCAGCGTTCTTGGCGCCGATTGGACAGGCTCGAGCTCCTACGAGCAGTACTTC.

The J gene is TRBJ2-3, the V gene TRBV19, with TRBD2 matching over 9 bases. This CDR3 region has 19 residues. The V gene end was trimmed by 7 bases and the J gene end by 4 bases; junction bases not matched to a gene: 21. Germline loops: CDR1 LNHDA, CDR2 SQIVND (reference sequence). The CDR3 spells CASTPQIYGTSFHADTQYF. The CDR3 region has the DNA TGTGCCAGTACGCCTCAAATATATGGGACTAGCTTTCATGCAGATACGCAGTATTTT.

The chain links TRBV7-8 to TRBJ1-1, with D possibly TRBD1 on 6 matching bases. The CDR3 has 15 amino acids. Germline V lookup: CDR1 SGHVS, CDR2 FQNEAQ. V lost 5 bases, J lost 2 bases, and 15 bases lay in between. This CDR3 reads CASSLEGGGNTEAFF. Here the CDR3 DNA reads TGTGCCAGCAGCCTCGAGGGTGGGGGCAACACTGAAGCTTTCTTT.

This sequence joins TRBV5-6 and TRBJ1-5, with 8 bases lining up with TRBD1. This CDR3 has 16 residues. Germline loops: CDR1 SGHDT, CDR2 YYEEEE. V shed 3 bases and J 5 bases; nucleotides not matched to a gene: 10. The CDR3 loop is CASSYSGQAFDQPQHF. For the CDR3, the DNA is TGTGCCAGCAGCTACTCGGGACAGGCATTCGATCAGCCCCAGCATTTT.

This chain joins TRBV20-1 and TRBJ2-1, with D perhaps matching TRBD2 (5 bases). There are 10 residues in the CDR3. Germline CDR1 is DFQATT and CDR2 is SNEGSKA (reference sequence). The ends were cut back, 3 bases at V and 10 bases at J, with 7 bases in the middle. For the CDR3, the DNA is TGCAGTGCTAGGGGAGAAGAGCAGTTCTTC. This gives the protein CSARGEEQFF.

This chain links TRBV5-4 with TRBJ1-4; no clear D. V gave up 4 bases and J gave up 0 bases, with 10 bases separating them. CDR1 and CDR2 (germline): SGHNT, YYREEE (reference sequence). The CDR3 length is 15 residues. CDR3 DNA: TGTGCCAGCAGCGCCCCAGGCACAACTAATGAAAAACTGTTTTTT. Translation: CASSAPGTTNEKLFF.

In this sample, this clone turned up a few times. The chain recombines TRBV5-6 with TRBJ1-2; D possibly corresponds to TRBD1 (6 bases). The CDR3 length is 13 residues. In germline, CDR1 is SGHDT, CDR2 YYEEEE. Between the trimmed V and J ends, which lost 0 bases and 3 bases, there was a span of 6 bases. For the CDR3, the DNA is TGTGCCAGCAGCTTGGGGACAGACTATGGCTACACCTTC. Protein sequence: CASSLGTDYGYTF.

This chain links TRBV29-1 with TRBJ2-7; 7 bases match TRBD1. The CDR3 spans 13 residues. Germline loops: CDR1 SQVTM, CDR2 ANQGSEA. The V segment lost 7 bases and the J segment 2 bases; nucleotides outside the gene matches: 8. Here the CDR3 DNA reads TGCAGCGCCCGACAGGGCGGACCCTACGAGCAGTACTTC. This translates into CSARQGGPYEQYF.

The chain uses TRBV14 and TRBJ2-7, with TRBD1 matching over 8 bases. The germline V gene has CDR1 SGHDN and CDR2 FVKESK. With V trimmed by 5 bases and J by 7 bases, 10 bases remained unmatched. This CDR3 has 14 residues. This chain's CDR3 is CASSSDRAFGEQYF. Here the CDR3 DNA reads TGTGCCAGCAGCTCGGACAGGGCGTTTGGGGAGCAGTACTTC.

The sample holds one count of this clone. The chain employs TRBV7-3 and TRBJ1-3; D is ambiguous. Germline loops: CDR1 SGHTA, CDR2 FQGTGA. With 4 bases removed from V and 1 base from J, the gap between germline ends came to 5 bases. The CDR3 length is 13 residues. The chain's CDR3 is CASSSESGNTIYF. The CDR3, as DNA: TGTGCCAGCAGCTCCGAGTCTGGAAACACCATATATTTT.

The V gene is TRBV7-3, the J gene TRBJ2-5; 8 nucleotides match TRBD2. The germline V gene has CDR1 SGHTA and CDR2 FQGTGA. Trimming at V came to 1 base and at J to 4 bases, leaving 5 bases not matched to a gene. The CDR3 runs to 15 residues. The CDR3 protein is CASSLMGSGVETQYF. CDR3 bases: TGTGCCAGCAGCTTAATGGGTAGCGGGGTAGAGACCCAGTACTTC.

DNA for the CDR3: TGTGCCAGCAGTTTCAGGTCCAGCGCTTTCTTT. Its translation is CASSFRSSAFF. V and J are TRBV28 and TRBJ1-1, with D unresolved. The length of the CDR3 is 11 residues. The germline V and J ends were trimmed by 3 bases and 11 bases, with 10 bases remaining between them. Germline assignment: CDR1 MDHEN and CDR2 SYDVKM.

The chain has TRBV7-9 and TRBJ1-2; 10 bases align to TRBD1. Unmatched junction bases numbered 5, after V lost 5 bases and J lost 8 bases. In germline, CDR1 is SEHNR, CDR2 FQNEAQ (reference sequence). The CDR3 is made up of 13 amino acids. The CDR3: CASSRTGGGGYTF. The CDR3 DNA reads TGTGCCAGCAGCCGGACAGGGGGAGGGGGCTACACCTTC.

This clone was picked up a small number of times. Written as DNA, the CDR3 is TGTGCCAGCAGTTGGGGCAGTAATTCACCCCTCCACTTT. Encoded protein: CASSWGSNSPLHF. J is TRBJ1-6 and V is TRBV12-3 or TRBV12-4; D possibly corresponds to TRBD1 (5 bases). V lost 4 bases, J lost 6 bases, and 7 bases lay in between. The CDR3 loop spans 13 amino acids.

The CDR3 spells CASSFTRGYEQYF. CDR3 DNA: TGTGCCAGCAGTTTTACCAGGGGATACGAGCAGTACTTC. The chain links TRBV12-3 or TRBV12-4 to TRBJ2-7; D is possibly TRBD1 (6 bases). Trimming pared 3 bases from V and 4 bases from J, leaving 10 bases between. The CDR3 sequence is 13 residues long.

The DNA for the CDR3 is TGTGCCAGCAGCTCAATCCGGGACAGTACCTACGAGCAGTACTTC. It specifies CASSSIRDSTYEQYF. The V and J genes are TRBV7-9 and TRBJ2-7; 7 bases match TRBD1. V lost 4 bases to trimming and J lost 2 bases; unmatched junction nucleotides: 8. Germline V gives CDR1 SEHNR, CDR2 FQNEAQ (reference sequence). This CDR3 has 15 residues.

This clone was seen just once. The V gene is TRBV7-9, the J gene TRBJ1-4; 7 nucleotides line up with TRBD1. Germline CDR1 is SEHNR and CDR2 is FQNEAQ (reference sequence). The V and J ends lost 2 bases and 4 bases, in that order; junction bases with no gene match: 1. The CDR3 is 14 amino acids. The CDR3 DNA is TGTGCCAGCAGCTTACAGGGGGGTAATGAAAAACTGTTTTTT. This sequence encodes CASSLQGGNEKLFF.

This chain uses TRBV3-1 (or the pseudogene TRBV3-2) with TRBJ1-3; TRBD1 matches at 7 bases. CDR1 and CDR2 (germline): LGHDT, YNNKEL (reference sequence). V shed 0 bases and J 0 bases; nucleotides not matched to a gene: 8. This CDR3 comprises 18 residues. CDR3 DNA: TGTGCCAGCAGCCAAGAAAAATGGGACAGCATCTCTGGAAACACCATATATTTT. It specifies CASSQEKWDSISGNTIYF.

This sequence joins TRBV6-1 and TRBJ1-2; 7 bases map to TRBD1. The V gene end was trimmed by 3 bases and the J gene end by 0 bases; junction bases not matched to a gene: 16. The CDR3 totals 19 residues. Per the germline V gene, CDR1 is MNHNS and CDR2 is SASEGT. CDR3 residues: CASSDWVGRGVGANYGYTF. CDR3 DNA sequence: TGTGCCAGCAGTGATTGGGTTGGCAGGGGGGTCGGAGCTAACTATGGCTACACCTTC.

The chain carries TRBV10-3 and TRBJ2-7, with 10 bases that match TRBD2. The V gene's germline CDR1 is ENHRY and CDR2 SYGVKD. J gave up 3 bases and V 4 bases, and 12 bases lay outside the gene matches. The CDR3 spans 17 residues. The chain's CDR3 is CAISGRGSGGYSYEQYF. The CDR3 DNA reads TGTGCCATCAGTGGTCGGGGTAGCGGGGGGTACAGCTACGAGCAGTACTTC.

The chain uses TRBV7-2 and TRBJ2-5; 8 bases align to TRBD2. This CDR3 has 14 amino acids. The V segment lost 6 bases and the J segment 9 bases; nucleotides outside the gene matches: 12. Per the germline V gene, CDR1 is SGHTA and CDR2 is FQGNSA. The CDR3 nucleotides are TGTGCCAGCAGTAAAACCAACCCCGGGGGGGCCCAGTACTTC. Translation: CASSKTNPGGAQYF.

This chain uses TRBV10-3 with TRBJ1-3; 7 bases line up with TRBD1. Germline CDR1 is ENHRY and CDR2 is SYGVKD. With 10 bases clipped from V and 0 bases from J, the junction kept 6 bases outside the gene matches. The CDR3 runs to 14 residues. The CDR3 reads CATRGQVSGNTIYF. For the CDR3, the DNA is TGTGCCACTAGGGGGCAAGTCTCTGGAAACACCATATATTTT.

This clone was seen just once. V is TRBV29-1 and J is TRBJ2-7, with D possibly being TRBD2 (5 bases). Trimming took off 7 bases at V and 0 bases at J, with 13 bases between the two ends. This CDR3 has 13 amino acids. Per the germline V gene, CDR1 is SQVTM and CDR2 is ANQGSEA. The DNA of the CDR3 is TGCAGCGCGAGACGGGGAAACTCCTACGAGCAGTACTTC. Its translation: CSARRGNSYEQYF.

The chain recombines TRBV28 with TRBJ2-2; the match to TRBD1 covers 7 bases. With 7 bases clipped from V and 6 bases from J, the junction kept 14 bases outside the gene matches. Germline values: CDR1 MDHEN, CDR2 SYDVKM. CDR3 length: 16 amino acids. The CDR3 nucleotides are TGTGCCAGCATCTCCTCCACCCGAACAGGGGCCGGGGAGCTGTTTTTT. Encoded protein: CASISSTRTGAGELFF.

This sequence joins TRBV9 and TRBJ1-2; maybe TRBD1 (5 bases). The V and J ends lost 3 bases and 4 bases respectively, with 13 bases between them. The CDR3 is 14 residues long. Germline V CDR1 and CDR2: SGDLS, YYNGEE. The CDR3 region is CASSATGTFYGYTF. DNA for the CDR3: TGTGCCAGCAGCGCGACCGGGACTTTCTATGGCTACACCTTC.

The V call is TRBV9, the J call TRBJ1-2; D is possibly TRBD1 (5 bases). V gave up 4 bases and J gave up 4 bases, with 17 bases separating them. This CDR3 has 15 amino acids. Germline V CDR1 and CDR2: SGDLS, YYNGEE. The CDR3 DNA follows: TGTGCCAGCAGCCCCACGTACCAGGGAGGCTATGGCTACACCTTC. Translating gives CASSPTYQGGYGYTF.

This chain links TRBV5-1 with TRBJ2-5, with D maybe TRBD2 (5 bases). CDR1 SGHRS and CDR2 YFSETQ come from the germline V gene. The CDR3 sequence is 15 residues long. V lost 4 bases and J lost 4, with 17 bases in between. The CDR3 DNA sequence: TGCGCCAGCAGCGAAATAGCGCCGGCCCCAGAGACCCAGTACTTC. This codes for CASSEIAPAPETQYF.

This clone was seen just once. The J gene is TRBJ2-7, the V gene TRBV6-2 or TRBV6-3; 10 bases align to TRBD2. The CDR3 runs to 15 residues. Germline V gives CDR1 MNHEY, CDR2 SVGEGT. The trim removed 4 bases at V and 0 bases at J, leaving 3 bases unmatched. CDR3 loop: CASSSTSGASYEQYF. The CDR3 DNA sequence: TGTGCCAGCAGTTCTACTAGCGGGGCCTCCTACGAGCAGTACTTC.

The chain combines TRBV18 with TRBJ2-3; 8 bases are shared with TRBD2. CDR1 and CDR2 (germline): KGHSH, LQKENI. The CDR3 spans 20 residues. The V gene end was trimmed by 0 bases and the J gene end by 8 bases; junction bases not matched to a gene: 22. CDR3 DNA sequence: TGTGCCAGCTCACCACCCACCTTGGGGGACCTAGCGGGTCTCCGAGCTACGCAGTATTTT. Translated, it gives CASSPPTLGDLAGLRATQYF.

V and J are TRBV30 and TRBJ1-5; possibly TRBD1 for D (6 bases). The germline V gene encodes CDR1 GTSNPN and CDR2 SVGIG (reference sequence). Trimming took off 5 bases at V and 6 bases at J, with 14 bases between the two ends. CDR3 length: 13 residues. CDR3 amino acids: CAWEKGGGQPQHF. CDR3 DNA: TGTGCCTGGGAAAAGGGAGGGGGTCAGCCCCAGCATTTT. Supplemented by reference TRBV30 and TRBJ1-5, the full variable domain reads SQTIHQWPATLVQPVGSPLSLECTVEGTSNPNLYWYRQAAGRGLQLLFYSVGIGQISSEVPQNLSASRPQDRQFILSSKKLLLSDSGFYLCAWEKGGGQPQHFGDGTRLSIL.